Presented here are 13 T cell receptor beta chains from one specimen sequenced in a study of T-cell memory formation after mild COVID-19. TCRdb called the 5' RACE reads again in MiXCR, with one record for every CDR3 protein. The sample has hundreds of thousands of distinct CDR3 sequences, approximately 16% seen once. The sample taken for sequencing was PBMCs or a T cell subset sorted from them (not recorded which). The source is a man between 18 and 35 years old who had mild COVID-19 (a few samples of this study predate the infection). Cell type and time point are not known.

This clonotype came up a few times. The chain carries TRBV7-9 and TRBJ2-1; D possibly corresponds to TRBD1 (6 bases). The CDR3 spans 16 residues. Between the trimmed V and J ends, which lost 2 bases and 4 bases, there was a span of 15 bases. Germline CDR1 reads SEHNR; CDR2 reads FQNEAQ (reference sequence). CDR3 in DNA: TGTGCCAGCAGCTTATCACCAGGGACAATTTACAATGAGCAGTTCTTC. It yields the protein CASSLSPGTIYNEQFF. The variable domain in full, completed from reference TRBV7-9 and TRBJ2-1, reads DTGVSQNPRHKITKRGQNVTFRCDPISEHNRLYWYRQTLGQGPEFLTYFQNEAQLEKSRLLSDRFSAERPKGSFSTLEIQRTEQGDSAMYLCASSLSPGTIYNEQFFGPGTRLTVL.

The chain links TRBV24-1 to TRBJ2-5; the D gene is possibly TRBD1 (6 bases). This CDR3 is 13 amino acids long. Germline V gene data show CDR1 as KGHDR and CDR2 as SFDVKD. Between the trimmed V and J ends, which lost 9 bases and 2 bases, there was a span of 12 bases. The CDR3 spells CATRGQFQETQYF. CDR3 sequence (DNA): TGTGCCACCCGAGGACAGTTTCAAGAGACCCAGTACTTC.

This clonotype was counted at least ten times. The V call is TRBV7-3, the J call TRBJ1-1; D might be TRBD1 (6 bases). Trimming pared 7 bases from V and 8 bases from J, leaving 17 bases between. Per germline, CDR1 SGHTA and CDR2 FQGTGA. The length of the CDR3 is 13 residues. The CDR3 bases are TGTGCCAGCAAGGATCCGGGGGCCCGGGAAGCTTTCTTT. It yields the protein CASKDPGAREAFF.

The DNA of the CDR3 is TGTGCCAGCAGTTTGGTGGACGGATCAAATCAGCCCCAGCATTTT. Protein product: CASSLVDGSNQPQHF. The chain has TRBV7-2 and TRBJ1-5; D gene unclear. Germline V gene sequence: CDR1 SGHTA, CDR2 FQGNSA. Trimming took off 6 bases at V and 4 bases at J, with 16 bases between the two ends. The CDR3 consists of 15 residues.

This chain joins TRBV5-4 and TRBJ2-1; D is unclear. The CDR3 length is 13 residues. V lost 7 bases and J 5 bases, leaving 13 bases between the germline ends. Germline V CDR1 and CDR2: SGHNT, YYREEE (reference sequence). The chain's CDR3 is CASRDDGDNEQFF. CDR3 nucleotide sequence: TGTGCCAGCCGTGACGACGGAGACAATGAGCAGTTCTTC.

The genes are TRBV6-5 and TRBJ1-2; TRBD1 matches at 12 bases. Germline assignment: CDR1 MNHEY and CDR2 SVGAGI. V shed 7 bases, J shed 7 bases, and the junction held 7 bases outside the gene matches. This CDR3 has 14 residues. The CDR3 loop is CASTTGTGGLGYTF. In nucleotides, the CDR3 is TGTGCCAGCACCACCGGGACAGGGGGCCTTGGCTACACCTTC.

This clonotype occurred many times. The gene calls are TRBV10-2 and TRBJ2-3; D might be TRBD1 (6 bases). CDR1 and CDR2 (germline): WSHSY, SAAADI. This CDR3 is built from 17 residues. V lost 2 bases to trimming and J lost 4 bases, with 19 bases between them. CDR3 sequence (DNA): TGCGCCAGCAGTGAGATAAGGGGGACCGAGAGCCCAGATACGCAGTATTTT. Translated, it gives CASSEIRGTESPDTQYF.

This clonotype appeared a few times. The J gene is TRBJ1-2, the V gene TRBV10-2; 9 bases fit TRBD1. V shed 8 bases and J 4 bases; nucleotides not matched to a gene: 5. Germline-derived CDR1 and CDR2 are WSHSY and SAAADI. The CDR3 contains 13 residues. The DNA of the CDR3 is TGCGCCAGCGGACAGGGGATCCCCTATGGCTACACCTTC. Protein sequence: CASGQGIPYGYTF.

This clonotype was seen only a few times. The rearrangement uses TRBV4-3 and TRBJ1-3; no clear D gene. This CDR3 is built from 17 residues. Germline CDR1 LGHNA, CDR2 YSLEER. The V end lost 3 bases, the J end lost 2 bases, and 17 bases lay between the germline ends. The chain's CDR3 is CASSHPGVGSTGNTIYF. CDR3 sequence (DNA): TGCGCCAGCAGCCACCCCGGTGTCGGATCTACTGGAAACACCATATATTTT.

This clonotype was observed a few times. This sequence joins TRBV6-2 or TRBV6-3 and TRBJ2-1; D gene unclear. The CDR3 is made up of 16 amino acids. Trimming removed 6 bases from V and 0 bases from J, with 15 bases in between. The germline CDR1 and CDR2 sequences are MNHEY and SVGEGT. CDR3 in amino acids: CASSPRTHVSYNEQFF. CDR3 in DNA: TGTGCCAGCAGCCCCCGGACCCATGTCTCCTACAATGAGCAGTTCTTC.

This clonotype was seen at least ten times. The chain is built from TRBV6-5 and TRBJ1-1, with 9 positions matching TRBD1. This CDR3 has 14 amino acids. Germline V gives CDR1 MNHEY, CDR2 SVGAGI. V was clipped by 6 bases and J by 5 bases; unmatched bases: 7. The CDR3 DNA sequence: TGTGCCAGCAGGCCCTACAGGGGGCATACTGAAGCTTTCTTT. It codes for CASRPYRGHTEAFF.

This clonotype was seen a few times. J is TRBJ2-7 and V is TRBV7-6, with a possible D match to TRBD2 (5 bases). V lost 1 base to trimming and J lost 2 bases, with 12 bases between them. The CDR3 totals 15 residues. Germline V CDR1 and CDR2: SGHVS, FNYEAQ. The CDR3 DNA is TGTGCCAGCAGCTTAGACGAGGGAGCAACCTACGAGCAGTACTTC. Residues: CASSLDEGATYEQYF.

J is TRBJ2-7 and V is TRBV27; D is perhaps TRBD1 (8 bases). The germline CDR1 and CDR2 sequences are MNHEY and SMNVEV (reference sequence). Trimming took 6 bases from V and 3 from J, leaving 15 bases between them. The CDR3 is 14 amino acids. The CDR3 nucleotides are TGTGCCAGCAGCCTATACAGGGGGGGCTACGAGCAGTACTTC. This translates into CASSLYRGGYEQYF.